The 8 T cell receptor beta chains listed next were all sequenced from one sample in a study of patients and donors after allogeneic stem cell transplantation. TCRdb analysed the RT-PCR reads with MiXCR anew, one entry per CDR3 protein. The data hold hundreds of thousands of distinct CDR3 sequences, with 16% observed a single time. The sequencing input was blood, either unsorted or a sorted T cell fraction (not recorded which). The receptors were sampled from a human donor who was either an allogeneic HSCT recipient or a stem cell or donor lymphocyte infusion donor (not recorded which). It is not recorded whose cells these are; they may come from a transplant donor.

The chain couples TRBV9 to TRBJ2-4; 11 nucleotides line up with TRBD1. The germline CDR1 and CDR2 sequences are SGDLS and YYNGEE. V shed 3 bases and J 3 bases; nucleotides not matched to a gene: 11. The CDR3 is made up of 18 amino acids. The CDR3 loop is CASSAGQGAQEDKNIQYF. In DNA form, the CDR3 reads TGTGCCAGCAGCGCAGGACAGGGGGCGCAGGAGGACAAAAACATTCAGTACTTC.

The rearrangement links TRBV20-1 to TRBJ2-3; D is possibly TRBD1 (6 bases). There are 13 residues in the CDR3. V was pared by 4 bases and J by 0 bases, with 8 bases between. Germline V gene lookup returns CDR1 DFQATT and CDR2 SNEGSKA (reference sequence). This CDR3 reads CSANQGSTDTQYF. Here the CDR3 DNA reads TGCAGTGCTAATCAGGGGAGCACAGATACGCAGTATTTT.

This clonotype showed up many times. This rearrangement joins TRBV29-1 to TRBJ2-3; D gene unclear. This CDR3 contains 11 residues. Germline assignment: CDR1 SQVTM and CDR2 ANQGSEA. Trimming took off 5 bases at V and 3 bases at J, with 6 bases between the two ends. The CDR3: CSVIATDTQYF. CDR3 in DNA: TGCAGCGTTATTGCAACAGATACGCAGTATTTT.

V usage is TRBV20-1 and J usage is TRBJ1-2; D possibly corresponds to TRBD1 (6 bases). Germline V lookup: CDR1 DFQATT, CDR2 SNEGSKA (reference sequence). V lost 5 bases and J 6 bases, leaving 10 bases between the germline ends. The CDR3 extends over 11 amino acids. CDR3 DNA sequence: TGCAGTGCTGAGGGGGAGAATGGCTACACCTTC. Amino acids: CSAEGENGYTF.

This clonotype was seen ten or more times. This chain joins TRBV6-4 and TRBJ2-3; tentatively, D is TRBD2 (6 bases). Trimming shortened V by 2 bases and J by 0 bases, and 9 bases separated the two germline ends. Germline CDR1 and CDR2: MRHNA and SNTAGT. There are 15 residues in the CDR3. The CDR3 protein is CASSDGGGSTDTQYF. CDR3 nucleotide sequence: TGTGCCAGCAGTGACGGTGGGGGGAGCACAGATACGCAGTATTTT.

At least ten counts were recorded for this clonotype. This chain links TRBV24-1 with TRBJ2-1; 7 bases line up with TRBD2. V lost 3 bases and J lost 8; bases outside the gene matches: 9. CDR1 KGHDR and CDR2 SFDVKD come from the germline V gene. There are 15 residues in the CDR3. The CDR3 DNA is TGTGCCACCAGTGATAAACGGGCTAGCGGTCATGAGCAGTTCTTC. The encoded protein is CATSDKRASGHEQFF.

The chain links TRBV6-5 to TRBJ2-7; D might be TRBD1 (6 bases). Trimming shortened V by 2 bases and J by 4 bases, and 12 bases separated the two germline ends. This CDR3 has 14 residues. Germline CDR1 MNHEY, CDR2 SVGAGI. CDR3 region: CASSYGTGNYEQYF. The CDR3 DNA is TGTGCCAGCAGTTACGGAACAGGGAATTACGAGCAGTACTTC.

This clonotype has only a few counts. The chain is built from TRBV7-3 and TRBJ1-2, with D hard to call. Trimming removed 1 base at V and 0 bases at J, with 9 bases between. The length of the CDR3 is 15 residues. Looked up from germline, CDR1 is SGHTA and CDR2 is FQGTGA. The CDR3 is CASSLNRRANYGYTF. The CDR3 DNA is TGTGCCAGCAGCTTAAATAGGAGAGCTAACTATGGCTACACCTTC.